Presented here are 32 T cell receptor beta chains from one specimen sequenced in a study of OX40 agonist ivuxolimab in advanced cancers. Libraries were prepared by immunoSEQ multiplex PCR; TCRdb keeps only in-frame clonotypes and omits some of them. Of roughly 60,000 clones listed, around 84% are singletons. The source material was CD4+ or CD8+ T cells sorted from blood, sampled in a trial of the OX40 agonist ivuxolimab. Every receptor here comes from an adult with an advanced solid tumor such as melanoma, head and neck, liver or kidney cancer.

This clone was counted ten times or more. This chain joins TRBV7-9 and TRBJ1-1; D uncertain. V was shortened by 2 bases and J by 0 bases, with 19 bases between the two germline ends. The CDR3 length is 18 residues. CDR1 is SEHNR, CDR2 FQNEAQ, per germline (reference sequence). The CDR3 coding sequence is TGTGCCAGCAGCTTACGGCAGGTCCCGGATAACATGAACACTGAAGCTTTCTTT. Its translation: CASSLRQVPDNMNTEAFF.

V and J are TRBV7-8 and TRBJ1-2; weak D call: TRBD1 (5 bases). Looked up from germline, CDR1 is SGHVS and CDR2 is FQNEAQ. The CDR3 is 13 residues long. V was trimmed by 4 bases and J by 4 bases, leaving 10 bases between them. This CDR3 reads CASSSRVGYGYTF. The CDR3 nucleotides are TGTGCCAGCAGCTCCAGGGTTGGCTATGGCTACACCTTC.

This rearrangement joins TRBV6-5 to TRBJ2-2, with D hard to call. V was clipped by 7 bases and J by 4 bases, with 13 bases between them. The germline V gene encodes CDR1 MNHEY and CDR2 SVGAGI. The CDR3 is made up of 14 amino acids. The CDR3 region is CASTKPSGTGELFF. CDR3 in DNA: TGTGCCAGCACCAAGCCTTCCGGCACCGGGGAGCTGTTTTTT.

The chain joins TRBV30 to TRBJ2-1, with 7 bases that match TRBD1. With V trimmed by 3 bases and J by 7 bases, 12 bases remained unmatched. The CDR3 totals 15 residues. Germline CDR1 GTSNPN, CDR2 SVGIG (reference sequence). The CDR3 DNA follows: TGTGCCTGGAGCCCCCGGGATAGCAGGGGGAATGAGCAGTTCTTC. Translation: CAWSPRDSRGNEQFF.

The genes are TRBV19 and TRBJ1-4; 7 bases are a match to TRBD1. With V trimmed by 7 bases and J by 8 bases, 10 bases remained unmatched. Germline CDR1 reads LNHDA; CDR2 reads SQIVND (reference sequence). The CDR3 length is 14 residues. This chain's CDR3 is CASNTGTAFEKLFF. In DNA, the CDR3 is TGTGCCAGTAACACCGGGACAGCCTTCGAAAAACTGTTTTTT. The complete variable domain, with remaining parts taken from reference TRBV19 and TRBJ1-4, reads DGGITQSPKYLFRKEGQNVTLSCEQNLNHDAMYWYRQDPGQGLRLIYYSQIVNDFQKGDIAEGYSVSREKKESFPLTVTSAQKNPTAFYLCASNTGTAFEKLFFGSGTQLSVL.

This clone appeared a few times. This chain links TRBV29-1 with TRBJ2-3; D is perhaps TRBD1 (5 bases). Germline lookup yields CDR1 SQVTM and CDR2 ANQGSEA. CDR3 size: 14 residues. V lost 4 bases and J lost 0, with 11 bases in between. CDR3 in DNA: TGCAGCGTTGCCAGTGGACAAAGCACAGATACGCAGTATTTT. Protein: CSVASGQSTDTQYF.

J is TRBJ2-2 and V is TRBV30; tentatively, D is TRBD1 (6 bases). This CDR3 region has 15 residues. Trimming cost V 7 bases and J 1 base, with 16 bases left between them. Germline V gives CDR1 GTSNPN, CDR2 SVGIG (reference sequence). The DNA for the CDR3 is TGTGCCTCCCTCTCAGGGGACCGGAACACCGGGGAGCTGTTTTTT. This codes for CASLSGDRNTGELFF. Supplemented by reference TRBV30 and TRBJ2-2, the full variable domain reads SQTIHQWPATLVQPVGSPLSLECTVEGTSNPNLYWYRQAAGRGLQLLFYSVGIGQISSEVPQNLSASRPQDRQFILSSKKLLLSDSGFYLCASLSGDRNTGELFFGEGSRLTVL.

The chain combines TRBV16 with TRBJ2-2; D may be TRBD1 (5 bases). The CDR3 extends over 16 amino acids. With 0 bases removed from V and 3 bases from J, the gap between germline ends came to 11 bases. Germline V CDR1 and CDR2: KGHSY, FQNENV. CDR3: CASSQSWQGYTGELFF. CDR3 bases: TGTGCCAGCAGCCAATCTTGGCAGGGATACACCGGGGAGCTGTTTTTT. The variable domain in full, with the rest retrieved from reference TRBV16 and TRBJ2-2, is GEEVAQTPKHLVRGEGQKAKLYCAPIKGHSYVFWYQQVLKNEFKFLISFQNENVFDETGMPKERFSAKCLPNSPCSLEIQATKLEDSAVYFCASSQSWQGYTGELFFGEGSRLTVL.

V gene TRBV6-1 combines with J gene TRBJ2-7; D unresolved. Germline CDR1 and CDR2: MNHNS and SASEGT. V was pared by 5 bases and J by 3 bases, with 11 bases between. The CDR3 has 13 amino acids. The CDR3, as DNA: TGTGCCAGCAGTCCAGACGGTTTCTACGAGCAGTACTTC. Translated: CASSPDGFYEQYF.

The rearrangement uses TRBV21-1 and TRBJ2-1; no check of the table's D call, TRBD2, against the DNA was made. TRBV21-1 is given as a pseudogene. The CDR3 loop spans 13 amino acids. The CDR3 is CASSNSCNNEQFF. The CDR3, as DNA: TGTGCCAGCAGCAACTCGTGTAACAATGAGCAGTTCTTC.

The chain combines TRBV14 with TRBJ2-1; no clear D. Per germline, CDR1 SGHDN and CDR2 FVKESK. The germline V and J ends were trimmed by 3 bases and 7 bases, with 19 bases remaining between them. The CDR3 has 16 amino acids. In DNA form, the CDR3 reads TGTGCCAGCAGCCACAAGTCAATTCGAACTTTGAATGAGCAGTTCTTC. Amino acids: CASSHKSIRTLNEQFF.

The chain combines TRBV5-1 with TRBJ2-1; TRBD2 might be the D (7 bases). The CDR3 covers 16 residues. The V and J ends lost 0 bases and 7 bases respectively, with 17 bases between them. Per germline, CDR1 SGHRS and CDR2 YFSETQ. The CDR3 coding sequence is TGCGCCAGCAGCTTGGATGAGGGGGGGCCTAGAAATGAGCAGTTCTTC. Amino acids: CASSLDEGGPRNEQFF.

J is TRBJ1-6 and V is TRBV27, with TRBD1 matching over 12 bases. Germline V CDR1 and CDR2: MNHEY, SMNVEV (reference sequence). The CDR3 is made up of 21 amino acids. Losses at the gene ends were 6 bases for V and 5 bases for J; bases not matched to a gene: 20. CDR3 nucleotides: TGTGCCAGCAGAACGGGACAGGGGGCCACCCGCTCTTATGTAAATAATTCACCCCTCCACTTT. Translated, it gives CASRTGQGATRSYVNNSPLHF.

This chain joins TRBV5-1 and TRBJ2-3; D ambiguous. V gave up 4 bases and J gave up 2 bases, with 8 bases separating them. Germline CDR1 and CDR2: SGHRS and YFSETQ. The CDR3 runs to 13 residues. CDR3 in amino acids: CASSREDTDTQYF. CDR3 bases: TGCGCCAGCAGCAGAGAGGACACAGATACGCAGTATTTT. The full variable domain, its missing parts supplied by reference TRBV5-1 and TRBJ2-3, is KAGVTQTPRYLIKTRGQQVTLSCSPISGHRSVSWYQQTPGQGLQFLFEYFSETQRNKGNFPGRFSGRQFSNSRSEMNVSTLELGDSALYLCASSREDTDTQYFGPGTRLTVL.

V gene TRBV9 combines with J gene TRBJ1-4; D is undetermined. With 0 bases removed from V and 5 bases from J, the gap between germline ends came to 11 bases. This CDR3 has 15 amino acids. From germline, CDR1 is SGDLS and CDR2 YYNGEE. CDR3 DNA: TGTGCCAGCAGCGTAGAGGGCTCAAGGAATGAAAAACTGTTTTTT. Translating it yields CASSVEGSRNEKLFF.

Details on this clone: The same CDR3 is also encoded by other DNA sequences in this sample. CDR3 amino acids: CASSLGTSGVYEQYF. CDR3 nucleotides: TGCGCCAGCAGCTTGGGTACTAGCGGGGTCTACGAGCAGTACTTC. The chain combines TRBV5-1 with TRBJ2-7, with 10 bases aligning to TRBD2. After removal of 0 bases from V and 3 bases from J, the junction contained 3 bases not matched to a gene. Germline V gene data show CDR1 as SGHRS and CDR2 as YFSETQ. This CDR3 is built from 15 residues. Combining the CDR3 with reference TRBV5-1 and TRBJ2-7 gives the whole variable domain KAGVTQTPRYLIKTRGQQVTLSCSPISGHRSVSWYQQTPGQGLQFLFEYFSETQRNKGNFPGRFSGRQFSNSRSEMNVSTLELGDSALYLCASSLGTSGVYEQYFGPGTRLTVT.

The chain is built from TRBV2 and TRBJ2-7, with unresolved D. Trimming shortened V by 8 bases and J by 5 bases, and 13 bases separated the two germline ends. The CDR3 contains 12 residues. The germline V gene has CDR1 SNHLY and CDR2 FYNNEI. Written as DNA, the CDR3 is TGTGCCAGCGGGGTCGGTATGGACGAGCAGTACTTC. Translated: CASGVGMDEQYF.

This rearrangement joins TRBV5-1 to TRBJ1-4, with D perhaps matching TRBD1 (5 bases). The germline V gene has CDR1 SGHRS and CDR2 YFSETQ. The V and J ends lost 4 bases and 5 bases respectively, with 9 bases between them. The CDR3 runs to 13 residues. The CDR3 region is CASSRDGNEKLFF. CDR3 nucleotide sequence: TGCGCCAGCAGCCGGGACGGGAATGAAAAACTGTTTTTT.

The genes are TRBV4-1 and TRBJ1-6; D not resolved. CDR3 length: 18 residues. From germline, CDR1 is MGHRA and CDR2 YSYEKL. Trimming removed 0 bases from V and 0 bases from J, with 12 bases in between. In nucleotides, the CDR3 is TGCGCCAGCAGCCAAGAGGGTAGCGGCCTCTCCTATAATTCACCCCTCCACTTT. It is translated as CASSQEGSGLSYNSPLHF.

This chain links TRBV6-6 with TRBJ2-7; 9 bases agree with TRBD1. The germline gives CDR1 MNHNY, CDR2 SVGAGI (reference sequence). The J segment lost 5 bases and the V segment lost 4 bases, leaving 9 bases of the junction unmatched. This CDR3 contains 15 residues. This CDR3 is CASSFPGQGIDEQYF. In DNA, the CDR3 is TGTGCCAGCAGTTTCCCGGGACAGGGTATCGACGAGCAGTACTTC.

This chain joins TRBV5-1 and TRBJ1-5, with TRBD1 as a possible D gene (6 bases). V was shortened by 2 bases and J by 5 bases, with 8 bases between the two germline ends. There are 13 residues in the CDR3. Per the germline V gene, CDR1 is SGHRS and CDR2 is YFSETQ. The CDR3 nucleotides are TGCGCCAGCAGCTTAACAGGGTATCAGCCCCAGCATTTT. Translation gives CASSLTGYQPQHF.

This clone was found many times. The chain links TRBV29-1 to TRBJ1-2; 9 bases are shared with TRBD1. Germline V lookup: CDR1 SQVTM, CDR2 ANQGSEA. V lost 7 bases to trimming and J lost 6 bases; unmatched junction nucleotides: 3. This CDR3 region has 11 residues. As DNA, the CDR3 is TGCAGCGCCACAGGGGGCCATGGCTACACCTTC. Translating it yields CSATGGHGYTF.

This clone has just a few counts. V usage is TRBV19 and J usage is TRBJ2-5; D possibly corresponds to TRBD2 (6 bases). The V end was cut by 3 bases, the J end by 2 bases, with 13 bases between. CDR3 length equals 15 residues. The germline V gene has CDR1 LNHDA and CDR2 SQIVND (reference sequence). This chain's CDR3 is CASSIGMGGQETQYF. The DNA of the CDR3 is TGTGCCAGTAGTATTGGAATGGGAGGTCAAGAGACCCAGTACTTC.

The chain combines TRBV18 with TRBJ2-2, with 7 bases aligning to TRBD2. Per germline, CDR1 KGHSH and CDR2 LQKENI. The ends lost 3 bases at V and 2 bases at J; junction bases unmatched: 6. CDR3 length: 16 amino acids. In nucleotides, the CDR3 is TGTGCCAGCTCACCGAGAGCGGGAATAAACACCGGGGAGCTGTTTTTT. Protein: CASSPRAGINTGELFF.

The sample holds a few counts of this clone. This chain joins TRBV7-8 and TRBJ1-5; TRBD1 matches 7 bases. The junction had 11 bases not matched to a gene; V was cut back by 5 bases and J by 7 bases. Germline CDR1 reads SGHVS; CDR2 reads FQNEAQ. There are 15 residues in the CDR3. CDR3 sequence (DNA): TGTGCCAGCAGCGTCCAGGGGGGGCAAGGGCAGCCCCAGCATTTT. This codes for CASSVQGGQGQPQHF.

This chain links TRBV18 with TRBJ1-1; D is unclear. CDR1 is KGHSH, CDR2 LQKENI, per germline. The CDR3 consists of 17 residues. V lost 3 bases and J lost 0, with 17 bases in between. The CDR3 is CASSPPVIARLNTEAFF. The CDR3 coding sequence is TGTGCCAGCTCACCCCCCGTTATCGCCAGACTGAACACTGAAGCTTTCTTT. Using reference TRBV18 and TRBJ1-1 for the parts outside the CDR3, the full variable domain is NAGVMQNPRHLVRRRGQEARLRCSPMKGHSHVYWYRQLPEEGLKFMVYLQKENIIDESGMPKERFSAEFPKEGPSILRIQQVVRGDSAAYFCASSPPVIARLNTEAFFGQGTRLTVV.

V usage is TRBV5-1 and J usage is TRBJ1-2, with TRBD1 matching over 7 bases. Germline V lookup: CDR1 SGHRS, CDR2 YFSETQ. This CDR3 has 14 residues. Trimming removed 4 bases from V and 1 base from J; junction bases left unmatched: 4. CDR3 in amino acids: CASSRDRVNYGYTF. The CDR3 nucleotides read TGCGCCAGCAGCCGTGACAGGGTTAACTATGGCTACACCTTC.

V is TRBV29-1 and J is TRBJ2-5; 8 bases align to TRBD2. This CDR3 region has 14 residues. J lost 4 bases, V lost 7 bases, and 11 bases had no gene match. The germline CDR1 and CDR2 sequences are SQVTM and ANQGSEA. The CDR3, as DNA: TGCAGCGGGGGGAGCGGGAGAGTCGGAGAGACCCAGTACTTC. It yields the protein CSGGSGRVGETQYF. The full variable domain, with the rest looked up from reference TRBV29-1 and TRBJ2-5, is SAVISQKPSRDICQRGTSLTIQCQVDSQVTMMFWYRQQPGQSLTLIATANQGSEATYESGFVIDKFPISRPNLTFSTLTVSNMSPEDSSIYLCSGGSGRVGETQYFGPGTRLLVL.

CDR3 protein: CASSLGGGYNEQFF. CDR3 in DNA: TGTGCCAGCAGTTTGGGGGGCGGCTACAATGAGCAGTTCTTC. The chain joins TRBV28 to TRBJ2-1; D tentatively fits TRBD1 or TRBD2 (6 bases each). CDR3 length: 14 residues. V lost 3 bases to trimming and J lost 3 bases, with 9 bases between them. Germline lookup yields CDR1 MDHEN and CDR2 SYDVKM.

The rearrangement joins TRBV2 to TRBJ2-1, with 8 bases lining up with TRBD1. The germline gives CDR1 SNHLY, CDR2 FYNNEI. Trimming at V came to 4 bases and at J to 13 bases, leaving 12 bases not matched to a gene. The CDR3 sequence is 14 residues long. The CDR3, as DNA: TGTGCCAGCAGTGGAAGACAGGGGTCCTTCGAACAGTTCTTC. Protein: CASSGRQGSFEQFF.

Only a few counts were recorded for this clone. The rearrangement uses TRBV19 and TRBJ2-2, with a possible D match to TRBD1 (6 bases). This CDR3 contains 13 residues. CDR1 and CDR2 from the germline V gene are LNHDA and SQIVND (reference sequence). Between the trimmed V and J ends, which lost 6 bases and 1 base, there was a span of 6 bases. The CDR3 loop is CASRTGNTGELFF. The CDR3 DNA is TGTGCCAGTAGGACAGGGAACACCGGGGAGCTGTTTTTT.

The CDR3 is CASSFRTGDTEAFF. CDR3 in DNA: TGTGCCAGCAGTTTTAGGACAGGGGACACTGAAGCTTTCTTT. The chain links TRBV7-8 to TRBJ1-1, with 9 bases that match TRBD1. With 6 bases clipped from V and 3 bases from J, the junction kept 5 bases outside the gene matches. Germline V CDR1 and CDR2: SGHVS, FQNEAQ. This CDR3 has 14 amino acids.